The source of this T cell receptor (beta chain) is a study of T cell changes during pregnancy in multiple sclerosis. Looked up from germline, CDR1 is MNHEY and CDR2 is SMNVEV (reference sequence). The CDR3 totals 11 residues. The V end was cut by 8 bases, the J end by 11 bases, with 15 bases between. TCRdb keeps only in-frame clones here, not all; method: immunoSEQ multiplex PCR. The table lists 50,000 to 65,000 clones, less than 95% of them singletons. The receptor comes from a female donor in good health, enrolled as a control in a pregnancy study. The chain employs TRBV27 and TRBJ2-5, with TRBD2 as a possible D gene (5 bases). The source material was peripheral blood, sampled in the first trimester of pregnancy. CDR3 DNA sequence: TGTGCCAGCGGTAGACGTGGGGAGCAGTACTTC. This sequence encodes CASGRRGEQYF.